This TCR beta chain was obtained from a study of lymphopenia after photon versus proton radiotherapy. Study findings and constraints: Photon-treated patients lost naive T cells and TCR diversity; proton-treated stayed stable. After the lymphocyte nadir, photon-treated repertoires showed oligoclonal expansion, especially of CD8+ Temra cells. Authors raise, but do not show, better survival with proton therapy. Larger post-nadir TCR diversity loss correlated inversely with survival in deceased patients.

Produced via immunoSEQ multiplex PCR; TCRdb's table is partial and in-frame only. The sample comprises 7,000 to 9,000 clones, around 94% of which are singletons, and 1.6% rests with the top ten. Worth noting for this clone: Its antigen is not identified.

This sequence originates from a woman between 45 and 60 years old with cholangiocarcinoma. Sequenced here: peripheral blood, sampled from a patient treated with photon-based radiotherapy.

The CDR3 region has the DNA TGTGCCAGCAGTCCTGTACAGGGATTTACTGAAGCTTTCTTT. It specifies CASSPVQGFTEAFF. The chain employs TRBV2 and TRBJ1-1, with D possibly being TRBD1 (6 bases). V was pared by 5 bases and J by 5 bases, with 15 bases between. CDR3 size: 14 residues. Germline V gives CDR1 SNHLY, CDR2 FYNNEI.